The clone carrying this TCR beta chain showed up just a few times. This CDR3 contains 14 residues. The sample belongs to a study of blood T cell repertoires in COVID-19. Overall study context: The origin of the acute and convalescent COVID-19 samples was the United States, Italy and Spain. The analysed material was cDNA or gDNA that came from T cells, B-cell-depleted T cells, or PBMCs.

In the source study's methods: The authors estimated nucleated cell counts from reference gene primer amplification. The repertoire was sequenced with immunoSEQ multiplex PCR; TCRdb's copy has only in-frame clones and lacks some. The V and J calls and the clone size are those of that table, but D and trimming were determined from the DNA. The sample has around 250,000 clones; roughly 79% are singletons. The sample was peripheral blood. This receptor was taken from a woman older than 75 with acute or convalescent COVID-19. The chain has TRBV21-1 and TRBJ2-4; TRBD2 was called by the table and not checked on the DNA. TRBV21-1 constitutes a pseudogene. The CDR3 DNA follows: TGTGCCAGCAGCAAAGCCCTAGCCAAAAACATTCAGTACTTC. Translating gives CASSKALAKNIQYF.